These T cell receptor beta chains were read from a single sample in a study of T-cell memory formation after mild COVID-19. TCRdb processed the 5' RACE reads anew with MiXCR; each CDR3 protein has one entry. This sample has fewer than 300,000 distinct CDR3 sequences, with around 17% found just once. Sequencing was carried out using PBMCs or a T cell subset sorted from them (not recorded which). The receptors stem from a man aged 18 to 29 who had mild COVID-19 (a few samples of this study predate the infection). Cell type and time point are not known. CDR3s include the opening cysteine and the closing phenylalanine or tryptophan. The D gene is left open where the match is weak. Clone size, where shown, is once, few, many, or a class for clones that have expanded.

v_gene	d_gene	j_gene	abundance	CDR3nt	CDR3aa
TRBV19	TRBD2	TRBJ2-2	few	TGTGCCTCGAGGGTCGGGACTATTAACACCGGGGAGCTGTTTTTT	CASRVGTINTGELFF
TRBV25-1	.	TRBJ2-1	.	TGTGCCAGCAGTGGGAGAGGGATAAGCTCCTACAATGAGCAGTTCTTC	CASSGRGISSYNEQFF
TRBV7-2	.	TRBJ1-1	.	TGTGCCAGCAGCTTAGGGCTAGGGCTAAGCAGAGAAGCTTTCTTT	CASSLGLGLSREAFF
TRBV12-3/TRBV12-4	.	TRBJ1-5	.	TGTGCCAGCAGTTTAGCCGCCTCCGGCAGCAATCAGCCCCAGCATTTT	CASSLAASGSNQPQHF
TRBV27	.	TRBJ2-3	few	TGTGCCAGCAGTGCCACCCCCTCGTATACGCAGTATTTT	CASSATPSYTQYF
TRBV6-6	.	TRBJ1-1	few	TGTGCCAGCAGTTCGAGAAAAGTGAACACTGAAGCTTTCTTT	CASSSRKVNTEAFF
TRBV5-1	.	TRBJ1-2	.	TGCGCCAGCAGCTTCACAGGAGGTGGCTACACCTTC	CASSFTGGGYTF
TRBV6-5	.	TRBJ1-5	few	TGTGCCAGCAGGCCGGGGCCCCCCCCGCTGAATCAGCCCCAGCATTTT	CASRPGPPPLNQPQHF
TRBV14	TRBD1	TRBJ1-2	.	TGTGCCAGCAGCAAGACCATTCCACAGGGGAGCTATGGCTACACCTTC	CASSKTIPQGSYGYTF
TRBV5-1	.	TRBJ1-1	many	TGCGCCAGCGGACCTGACAGGACGAACACTGAAGCTTTCTTT	CASGPDRTNTEAFF
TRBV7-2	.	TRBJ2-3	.	TGTGCCAGCAGCTCACCAACTAGCCGCACAGATACGCAGTATTTT	CASSSPTSRTDTQYF
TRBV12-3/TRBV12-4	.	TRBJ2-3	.	TGTGCCAGCAGTTTAAGGGGACTGAATACGCAGTATTTT	CASSLRGLNTQYF
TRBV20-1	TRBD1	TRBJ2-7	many	TGCAGTGCGACGACCGGACAGGGTGGGGCGGACGAGCAGTACTTC	CSATTGQGGADEQYF
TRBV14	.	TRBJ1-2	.	TGTGCCAGCAGCCAACCGGGTCCAATTGCGGGCTACACCTTC	CASSQPGPIAGYTF
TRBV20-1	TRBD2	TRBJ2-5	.	TGCAGTGCTGACAGCGGGGGGAAGGAAGAGACCCAGTACTTC	CSADSGGKEETQYF
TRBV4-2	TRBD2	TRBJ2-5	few	TGTGCCAGCAGCCAAGAGGGGCGGGGGGTATGGGAGACCCAGTACTTC	CASSQEGRGVWETQYF
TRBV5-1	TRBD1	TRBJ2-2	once	TGCGCCAGCAGCTTGTCGTCAGGGGGCCGGACCGGGGAGCTGTTTTTT	CASSLSSGGRTGELFF
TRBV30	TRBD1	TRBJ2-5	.	TGTGCCTGGAGTGTAGGACAGGGAGAGACCCAGTACTTC	CAWSVGQGETQYF
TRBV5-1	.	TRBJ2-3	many	TGCGCCAGCAGCTCCGGGACTTCTCAGGTCACGCAGTATTTT	CASSSGTSQVTQYF
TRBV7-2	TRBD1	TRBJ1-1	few	TGTGCCAGCAGCTTCCCAGGGGGGAGCACTGAAGCTTTCTTT	CASSFPGGSTEAFF
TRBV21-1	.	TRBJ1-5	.	TGTGCCGGAGGGACGGCAGGCCACTATAGCAATCAGCCCCAGCATTTT	CAGGTAGHYSNQPQHF
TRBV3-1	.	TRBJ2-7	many	TGTGCCAGCAGCCAAGATGTTTTCGCCTACGAGCAGTACTTC	CASSQDVFAYEQYF
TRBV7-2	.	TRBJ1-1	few	TGTGCCAGCAGCGCTCGGACGATCGACACTGAAGCTTTCTTT	CASSARTIDTEAFF
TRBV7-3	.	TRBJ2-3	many	TGTGCCAGCAGCCAAACCTCTGACACAGATACGCAGTATTTT	CASSQTSDTDTQYF
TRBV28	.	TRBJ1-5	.	TGTGCCAGTAGGACAGTTTATAGCAATCAGCCCCAGCATTTT	CASRTVYSNQPQHF
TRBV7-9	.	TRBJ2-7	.	TGTGCCAGCAGCCAATCAAGCTCCTACGAGCAGTACTTC	CASSQSSSYEQYF
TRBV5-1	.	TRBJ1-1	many	TGTGCCAGCTCACCTGACGGGAACACTGAAGCTTTCTTT	CASSPDGNTEAFF
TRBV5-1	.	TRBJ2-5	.	TGCGCCAGCAGCTTGGCTAGCAGGAATGAGGAGACCCAGTACTTC	CASSLASRNEETQYF
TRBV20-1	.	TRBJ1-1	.	TGCAGTGCTAGAGATACGGGGAACACTGAAGCTTTCTTT	CSARDTGNTEAFF
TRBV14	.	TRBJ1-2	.	TGTGCCAGCAGCCAAGATCGCGGGGGTAAAGCTAACTATGGCTACACCTTC	CASSQDRGGKANYGYTF
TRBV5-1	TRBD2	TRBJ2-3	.	TGCGCCAGCAGCCCCGGTCGTTTGGCGGGGGGGCCGAACACAGATACGCAGTATTTT	CASSPGRLAGGPNTDTQYF
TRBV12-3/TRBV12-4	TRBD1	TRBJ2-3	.	TGTGCCAGCAGTTCCCGGGACAGGGTCCCAGATACGCAGTATTTT	CASSSRDRVPDTQYF
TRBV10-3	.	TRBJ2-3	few	TGTGCCATCAGGGATTGGACAGATACGCAGTATTTT	CAIRDWTDTQYF
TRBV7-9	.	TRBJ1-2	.	TGTGCCAGCAGCAGCGGAGTCGGCTACACCTTC	CASSSGVGYTF
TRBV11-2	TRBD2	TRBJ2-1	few	TGTGCCAGCAGCATCGGGACTAGCGGGGGGGCCGGGTACAATGAGCAGTTCTTC	CASSIGTSGGAGYNEQFF
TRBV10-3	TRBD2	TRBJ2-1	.	TGTGCCATCAGTGGGCCTAGCGGGGACAATGAGCAGTTCTTC	CAISGPSGDNEQFF
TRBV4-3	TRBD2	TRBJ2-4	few	TGCGCCAGCAGCCCCCAGCGGGGGGGAAACATTCAGTACTTC	CASSPQRGGNIQYF
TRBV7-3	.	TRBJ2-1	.	TGTGCCAGCAGCCGCGGTGGTGAGCAGTTCTTC	CASSRGGEQFF
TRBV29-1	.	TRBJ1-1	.	TGCAGCGTTAAAAGGGGCACTGAAGCTTTCTTT	CSVKRGTEAFF
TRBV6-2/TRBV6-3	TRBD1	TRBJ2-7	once	TGTGCCAGCAGTTACTCGGACAGGGGGCGATACGAGCAGTACTTC	CASSYSDRGRYEQYF
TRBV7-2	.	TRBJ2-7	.	TGTGCCAGCAGCCAGGGGTTCTTAACCTACGAGCAGTACTTC	CASSQGFLTYEQYF
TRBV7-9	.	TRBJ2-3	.	TGTGCCAGCAGCAAGGATTGGACCCCTCGCACAGATACGCAGTATTTT	CASSKDWTPRTDTQYF
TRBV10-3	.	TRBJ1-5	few	TGTGCCATCAGTGAGTCAAAGGATCCGCCCCAGCATTTT	CAISESKDPPQHF
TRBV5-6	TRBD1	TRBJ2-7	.	TGTGCCAGCAGCCGGACAGGGCGGTCCTACGAGCAGTACTTC	CASSRTGRSYEQYF